Presented here are 18 T cell receptor beta chains from one specimen sequenced in a study of vaccination and CD4 T cells after COVID-19. The treatment denotes: roughly ten-day PBMC culture with coronavirus spike peptide pools or control peptides (ViraFEST assay). No antigen has been identified for these receptors. The assay that was used to sequence DNA from cultured CD4+ T cells was the Oncomine TCR Beta short-read assay. Via MiXCR, TCRdb re-called the PCR reads, giving one row per CDR3 protein. The data hold about 20,000 distinct CDR3 sequences, with around two fifths observed a single time. This specimen was CD4+ T cells from blood, cultured in vitro, taken after SARS-CoV-2 vaccination. The receptor source for this set is a human donor who had recovered from COVID-19.

This chain uses TRBV2 with TRBJ2-7; D is tentatively TRBD1 or TRBD2 (5 bases each). V was pared by 8 bases and J by 1 base, with 18 bases between. Germline CDR1 and CDR2: SNHLY and FYNNEI. The CDR3 loop spans 15 amino acids. CDR3 nucleotide sequence: TGTGCCAGCTCGTCGGGGCCACCGGAATCCTACGAGCAGTACTTC. This encodes CASSSGPPESYEQYF.

For the CDR3, the DNA is TGTGCCAGCCGGCGATATATGGGGGAGTACGAGCAGTACTTC. Amino acids: CASRRYMGEYEQYF. J is TRBJ2-7 and V is TRBV2, with D tentatively TRBD1 or TRBD2 (5 bases each). This CDR3 contains 14 residues. V was cut by 8 bases and J by 4 bases, with 18 bases left in between. Germline V lookup: CDR1 SNHLY, CDR2 FYNNEI.

The rearrangement uses TRBV7-2 and TRBJ2-5, with D uncertain. Trimming shortened V by 1 base and J by 0 bases, and 9 bases separated the two germline ends. CDR1 and CDR2 (germline): SGHTA, FQGNSA. CDR3 length equals 15 residues. CDR3 region: CASSLGVPYQETQYF. CDR3 in DNA: TGTGCCAGCAGCTTAGGGGTACCGTACCAAGAGACCCAGTACTTC.

The rearrangement uses TRBV24-1 and TRBJ2-5; 13 bases align to TRBD2. In germline, CDR1 is KGHDR, CDR2 SFDVKD. V gave up 9 bases and J gave up 0 bases; unmatched junction bases: 15. CDR3 size: 19 residues. CDR3 DNA sequence: TGTGCCACCCGGCCCACGGTTACTAGCGGGGGGGGAAACCAAGAGACCCAGTACTTC. It codes for CATRPTVTSGGGNQETQYF.

The genes are TRBV15 and TRBJ2-5; 7 bases line up with TRBD1. V trimming: 4 bases; J trimming: 2 bases; junction bases outside the gene matches: 10. Germline V lookup: CDR1 LNHNV, CDR2 YYDKDF (reference sequence). The CDR3 is 16 amino acids. CDR3 sequence reads: CATSTLGTASQETQYF. CDR3 in DNA: TGTGCCACCAGCACCTTAGGGACAGCGAGTCAAGAGACCCAGTACTTC.

The V call is TRBV27, the J call TRBJ1-5, with TRBD1 matching 8 bases. The V gene's germline CDR1 is MNHEY and CDR2 SMNVEV (reference sequence). The CDR3 runs 13 residues. V was pared by 6 bases and J by 6 bases, with 4 bases of the junction left unmatched. CDR3 nucleotides: TGTGCCAGCAGCCAGGGGGCCCGTCAGCCCCAGCATTTT. This gives the protein CASSQGARQPQHF.

The chain uses TRBV10-2 and TRBJ2-7, with D perhaps TRBD2 (5 bases). The CDR3 is made up of 12 amino acids. Germline CDR1 reads WSHSY; CDR2 reads SAAADI. Trimming took 4 bases from V and 3 from J, leaving 7 bases between them. CDR3 region: CASSGRGYEQYF. CDR3 DNA: TGCGCCAGCAGTGGACGGGGCTACGAGCAGTACTTC.

V usage is TRBV20-1 and J usage is TRBJ2-5; a weak D match, TRBD2 (5 bases). This CDR3 has 14 residues. The germline V gene encodes CDR1 DFQATT and CDR2 SNEGSKA (reference sequence). With 5 bases removed from V and 2 bases from J, the gap between germline ends came to 15 bases. The CDR3 loop is CSASPPGGQETQYF. The DNA of the CDR3 is TGCAGTGCTTCCCCCCCAGGCGGGCAAGAGACCCAGTACTTC.

The chain recombines TRBV7-2 with TRBJ2-2; D call uncertain. V lost 5 bases and J lost 6, with 4 bases in between. Germline V lookup: CDR1 SGHTA, CDR2 FQGNSA. The CDR3 loop spans 11 amino acids. The CDR3: CASSEAGELFF. The CDR3 coding sequence is TGTGCCAGCAGCGAAGCCGGGGAGCTGTTTTTT.

This chain joins TRBV6-1 and TRBJ2-1; 7 bases are a match to TRBD1. This CDR3 has 15 residues. Trimming removed 7 bases from V and 6 bases from J; junction bases left unmatched: 12. Germline values: CDR1 MNHNS, CDR2 SASEGT. Written as DNA, the CDR3 is TGTGCCAGCAAGAAGGGGGCTGGAGCCACCAATGAGCAGTTCTTC. Encoded protein: CASKKGAGATNEQFF.

The chain recombines TRBV20-1 with TRBJ1-2; D uncertain. CDR1 is DFQATT and CDR2 is SNEGSKA in the germline V gene (reference sequence). Trimming stripped 0 bases from V and 0 bases from J, with 14 bases between. The CDR3 totals 16 residues. The CDR3: CSAREAGNPSNYGYTF. The DNA for the CDR3 is TGCAGTGCTAGAGAGGCAGGAAACCCCTCTAACTATGGCTACACCTTC.

The chain links TRBV19 to TRBJ2-1; D gene uncertain. CDR1 and CDR2 (germline): LNHDA, SQIVND (reference sequence). This CDR3 is built from 11 residues. Trimming took 7 bases from V and 6 from J, leaving 7 bases between them. The CDR3 bases are TGTGCCAGTAACACCGTCAATGAGCAGTTCTTC. Amino acid sequence: CASNTVNEQFF.

This clonotype was counted only a few times. The chain combines TRBV7-2 with TRBJ2-1; 13 nucleotides line up with TRBD2. Germline CDR1 SGHTA, CDR2 FQGNSA. The CDR3 contains 17 residues. V was clipped by 4 bases and J by 8 bases; unmatched bases: 11. The CDR3 spells CASSSGLAGVQGHEQFF. The CDR3 bases are TGTGCCAGCAGCTCAGGACTAGCGGGAGTCCAAGGGCATGAGCAGTTCTTC.

CDR3: CASRRGVAGYTF. CDR3 sequence (DNA): TGTGCCAGCAGGCGGGGGGTGGCTGGCTACACCTTC. The chain combines TRBV2 with TRBJ1-2; weak D call: TRBD1 (5 bases). The germline gives CDR1 SNHLY, CDR2 FYNNEI. This CDR3 has 12 residues. The V end was cut by 6 bases, the J end by 7 bases, with 12 bases between.

The chain couples TRBV19 to TRBJ2-4; tentatively, D is TRBD2 (5 bases). The CDR3 runs 14 residues. The V and J ends lost 6 bases and 6 bases respectively, with 15 bases between them. Germline loops: CDR1 LNHDA, CDR2 SQIVND (reference sequence). The CDR3 here is CASSQWTDRNIQYF. CDR3 bases: TGTGCCAGTAGCCAATGGACTGATAGAAACATTCAGTACTTC.

The chain uses TRBV25-1 and TRBJ2-1; perhaps TRBD1 as D (5 bases). V was cut by 3 bases and J by 9 bases, with 12 bases left in between. Per germline, CDR1 MGHDK and CDR2 SYGVNS. This CDR3 contains 13 residues. The chain's CDR3 is CASSEAGQGEQFF. The CDR3 DNA follows: TGTGCCAGCAGTGAGGCAGGTCAGGGTGAGCAGTTCTTC.

The CDR3 is CASSFGGLGYEQYF. In DNA, the CDR3 is TGTGCCAGCAGCTTCGGGGGTCTCGGCTACGAGCAGTACTTC. The V call is TRBV7-2, the J call TRBJ2-7; D perhaps matches TRBD2 (6 bases). Germline CDR1 is SGHTA and CDR2 is FQGNSA. CDR3 size: 14 residues. Deletions cut 3 bases from V and 3 bases from J, with 12 bases between. The entire variable domain, with the rest obtained from reference TRBV7-2 and TRBJ2-7, is as follows: GAGVSQSPSNKVTEKGKDVELRCDPISGHTALYWYRQSLGQGLEFLIYFQGNSAPDKSGLPSDRFSAERTGGSVSTLTIQRTQQEDSAVYLCASSFGGLGYEQYFGPGTRLTVT.

The chain carries TRBV28 and TRBJ1-3; D perhaps matches TRBD1 (5 bases). Germline CDR1 reads MDHEN; CDR2 reads SYDVKM. Trimming cost V 6 bases and J 2 bases, with 11 bases left between them. This CDR3 is 14 amino acids long. The CDR3 sequence: CASRSLGPGNTIYF. CDR3 sequence (DNA): TGTGCCAGCAGGTCGCTGGGGCCTGGAAACACCATATATTTT.